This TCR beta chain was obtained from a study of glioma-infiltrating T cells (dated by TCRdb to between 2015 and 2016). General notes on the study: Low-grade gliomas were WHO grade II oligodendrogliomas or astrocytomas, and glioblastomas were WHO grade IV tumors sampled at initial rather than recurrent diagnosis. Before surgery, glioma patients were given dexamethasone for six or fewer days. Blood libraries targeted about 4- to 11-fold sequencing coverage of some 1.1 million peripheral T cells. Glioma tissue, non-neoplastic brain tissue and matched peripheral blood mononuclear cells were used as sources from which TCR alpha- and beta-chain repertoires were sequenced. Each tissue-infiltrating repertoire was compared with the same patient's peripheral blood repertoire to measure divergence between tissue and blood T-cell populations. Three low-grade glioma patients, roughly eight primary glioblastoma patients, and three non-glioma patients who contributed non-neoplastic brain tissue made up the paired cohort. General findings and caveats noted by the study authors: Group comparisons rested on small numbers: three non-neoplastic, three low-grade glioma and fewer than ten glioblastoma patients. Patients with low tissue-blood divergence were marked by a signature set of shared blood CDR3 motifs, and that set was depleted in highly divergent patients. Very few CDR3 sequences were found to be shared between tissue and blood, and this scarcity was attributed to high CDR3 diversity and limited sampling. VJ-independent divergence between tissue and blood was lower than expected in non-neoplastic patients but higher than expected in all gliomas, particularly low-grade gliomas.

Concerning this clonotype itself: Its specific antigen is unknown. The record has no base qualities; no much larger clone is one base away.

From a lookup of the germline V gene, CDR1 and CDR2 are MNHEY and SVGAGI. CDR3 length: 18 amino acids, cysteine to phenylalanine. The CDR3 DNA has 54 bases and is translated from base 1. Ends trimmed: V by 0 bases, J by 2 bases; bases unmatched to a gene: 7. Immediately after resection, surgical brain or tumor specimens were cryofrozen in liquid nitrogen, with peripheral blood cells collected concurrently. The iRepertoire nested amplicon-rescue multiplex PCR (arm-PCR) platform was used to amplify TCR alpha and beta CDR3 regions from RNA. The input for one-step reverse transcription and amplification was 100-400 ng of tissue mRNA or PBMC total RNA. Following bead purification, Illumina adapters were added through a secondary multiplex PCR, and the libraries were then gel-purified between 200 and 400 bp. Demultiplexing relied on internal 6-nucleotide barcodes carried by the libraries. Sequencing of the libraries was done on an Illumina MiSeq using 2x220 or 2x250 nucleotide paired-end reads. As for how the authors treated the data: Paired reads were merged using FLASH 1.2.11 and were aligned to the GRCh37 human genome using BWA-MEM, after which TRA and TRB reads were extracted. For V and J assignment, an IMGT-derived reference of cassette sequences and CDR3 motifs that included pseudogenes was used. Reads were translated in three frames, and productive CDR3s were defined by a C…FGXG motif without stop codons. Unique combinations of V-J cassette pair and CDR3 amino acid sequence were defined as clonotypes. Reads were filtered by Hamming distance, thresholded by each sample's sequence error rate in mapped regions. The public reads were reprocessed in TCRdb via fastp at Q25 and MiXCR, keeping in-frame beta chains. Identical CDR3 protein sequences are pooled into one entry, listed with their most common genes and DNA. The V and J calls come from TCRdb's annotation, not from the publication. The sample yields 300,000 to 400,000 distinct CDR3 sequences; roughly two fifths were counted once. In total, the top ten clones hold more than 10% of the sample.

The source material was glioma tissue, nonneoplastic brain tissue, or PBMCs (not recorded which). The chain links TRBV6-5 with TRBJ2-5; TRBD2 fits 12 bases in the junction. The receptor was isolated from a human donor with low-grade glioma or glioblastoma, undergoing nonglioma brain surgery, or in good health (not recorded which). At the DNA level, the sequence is TGTGCCAGCAGTTACTCGCTAGCGGGAGGGCCGGATCAAGAGACCCAGTACTTC. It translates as CASSYSLAGGPDQETQYF.